These T cell receptor beta chains were read from a single sample in a study of blood T cell repertoires in COVID-19. Clones were read by immunoSEQ multiplex PCR, and TCRdb kept only the in-frame ones, dropping some. The sample consists of fewer than 55,000 clones, 65% to 85% of them appearing once. Source material: peripheral blood. These receptors were obtained from a woman older than 75 with COVID-19, enrolled during active disease. CDR3s include the opening cysteine and the closing phenylalanine or tryptophan. The order of the fields is CDR3 DNA, CDR3 protein, D gene, V gene, clone size, J gene. D genes are given only for firm matches. Expanded clones are given a class, and other clones once, few, many or no size at all.

CDR3 DNA: TGTGCCAGCAGCCCGGGATTTTCCAATCAGCCCCAGCATTTT
CDR3 protein: CASSPGFSNQPQHF
D gene: NA
V gene: TRBV7-9
clone size: NA
J gene: TRBJ1-5

CDR3 DNA: TGTGCCAGCACCGAAGGGGGGGAGCGGAGGGGGAATGAGCAGTTCTTC
CDR3 protein: CASTEGGERRGNEQFF
D gene: NA
V gene: TRBV5-4
clone size: NA
J gene: TRBJ2-1

CDR3 DNA: TGTGCCAGCAGCTCAAGACCCATCTCACTAGCGGGAGTCTGGAATGAGCAGTTCTTC
CDR3 protein: CASSSRPISLAGVWNEQFF
D gene: TRBD2
V gene: TRBV7-2
clone size: NA
J gene: TRBJ2-1

CDR3 DNA: TGTGCCAGCAGTTACAGCGGGGAGCTGTTTTTT
CDR3 protein: CASSYSGELFF
D gene: NA
V gene: TRBV3-1/TRBV3-2
clone size: NA
J gene: TRBJ2-2

CDR3 DNA: TGTGCCAGCAGTCTCCTTCGGGGGTACAATGAGCAGTTCTTC
CDR3 protein: CASSLLRGYNEQFF
D gene: NA
V gene: TRBV11-2
clone size: NA
J gene: TRBJ2-1

CDR3 DNA: TGTGCCAGCGCGGGACAGATCACAGATACGCAGTATTTT
CDR3 protein: CASAGQITDTQYF
D gene: NA
V gene: TRBV5-4
clone size: few
J gene: TRBJ2-3

CDR3 DNA: TGTGCCAGCAGCCCAGTAGCGGGAGCGACCCACGAGCAGTACTTC
CDR3 protein: CASSPVAGATHEQYF
D gene: TRBD2
V gene: TRBV11-2
clone size: few
J gene: TRBJ2-7

CDR3 DNA: TGTGCCAGTAGTATCCCGACAGCGAACACCGGGGAGCTGTTTTTT
CDR3 protein: CASSIPTANTGELFF
D gene: NA
V gene: TRBV19
clone size: NA
J gene: TRBJ2-2

CDR3 DNA: TGTGCCAGCAGAAAGACCGGGACAGTTGAAGCTTTCTTT
CDR3 protein: CASRKTGTVEAFF
D gene: TRBD1
V gene: TRBV25-1
clone size: once
J gene: TRBJ1-1

CDR3 DNA: TGTGCCAGCAGTTCGACCGGGAGAAACTATGGCTACACCTTC
CDR3 protein: CASSSTGRNYGYTF
D gene: NA
V gene: TRBV27
clone size: NA
J gene: TRBJ1-2

CDR3 DNA: TGTGCCACCAGCGGCGGGACAGCGGGCTACAATGAGCAGTTCTTC
CDR3 protein: CATSGGTAGYNEQFF
D gene: NA
V gene: TRBV15
clone size: NA
J gene: TRBJ2-1

CDR3 DNA: TGTGCCAGCAGCCCTCCAACTAATGAAAAACTGTTTTTT
CDR3 protein: CASSPPTNEKLFF
D gene: NA
V gene: TRBV3-1/TRBV3-2
clone size: few
J gene: TRBJ1-4

CDR3 DNA: TGCAGCGTTGAATTGAATCCGGGACTGGGTTACAATGAGCAGTTCTTC
CDR3 protein: CSVELNPGLGYNEQFF
D gene: NA
V gene: TRBV29-1
clone size: NA
J gene: TRBJ2-1

CDR3 DNA: TGTGCCAGTAGTATTAAGTGGGAGTGGACCTACGAGCAGTACTTC
CDR3 protein: CASSIKWEWTYEQYF
D gene: NA
V gene: TRBV19
clone size: NA
J gene: TRBJ2-7

CDR3 DNA: TGTGCCACGTCCAGGGCTAGCGGCCAAAATGAGCAGTTCTTC
CDR3 protein: CATSRASGQNEQFF
D gene: TRBD2
V gene: TRBV19
clone size: NA
J gene: TRBJ2-1

CDR3 DNA: TGCAGCGTTGAACTAAAGGGACTAGGTCAAGATACGCAGTATTTT
CDR3 protein: CSVELKGLGQDTQYF
D gene: TRBD2
V gene: TRBV29-1
clone size: NA
J gene: TRBJ2-3

CDR3 DNA: TGCGCCAGCAGCCAAGGCATGCGGGCTAAACCTAACTATGGCTACACCTTC
CDR3 protein: CASSQGMRAKPNYGYTF
D gene: NA
V gene: TRBV4-1
clone size: few
J gene: TRBJ1-2

CDR3 DNA: TGTGCCAGCAGACCCGGGACTAGCGGGAGAGAGACCCAGTACTTC
CDR3 protein: CASRPGTSGRETQYF
D gene: TRBD2
V gene: TRBV27
clone size: NA
J gene: TRBJ2-5

CDR3 DNA: TGTGCCAGCGCGACTAATGCCGCTAACTATGGCTACACCTTC
CDR3 protein: CASATNAANYGYTF
D gene: NA
V gene: TRBV28
clone size: NA
J gene: TRBJ1-2